One sample yielded the 13 T cell receptor beta chains listed below, sequenced in a study of cytomegalovirus exposure and HLA in healthy donors. The PCR made use of 60 Vbeta and 13 Jbeta primers. Clones were read by immunoSEQ multiplex PCR, and TCRdb kept only the in-frame ones, dropping some. The table shows more than 150,000 clones, with 75% occurring only once. The sample taken for sequencing was PBMCs. All receptors come from a woman aged 40 to 50 in good health and CMV-seropositive.

The genes are TRBV10-1 and TRBJ1-2, with a weak D call TRBD1 (6 bases). The germline V gene encodes CDR1 WNHNN and CDR2 SYGVQD (reference sequence). This CDR3 region has 16 residues. This CDR3 is CANRLSPQGVGDGYTF. CDR3 nucleotide sequence: TGCGCAAATCGGCTGTCCCCACAGGGAGTTGGGGATGGCTACACCTTC.

This chain uses TRBV28 with TRBJ1-5; D is uncertain. CDR3 length equals 15 residues. Trimming removed 3 bases from V and 6 bases from J, with 15 bases in between. CDR1 MDHEN and CDR2 SYDVKM come from the germline V gene. This CDR3 reads CASSFDTDYTQPQHF. The CDR3 DNA reads TGTGCCAGCAGTTTCGACACCGATTATACTCAGCCCCAGCATTTT.

This clone was found a few times. This sequence joins TRBV11-2 and TRBJ2-1; 7 positions agree with TRBD2. The germline V gene has CDR1 SGHAT and CDR2 FQNNGV. The CDR3 is 14 residues long. The trim removed 2 bases at V and 3 bases at J, leaving 1 base unmatched. CDR3: CASSLLAVYNEQFF. The CDR3 coding sequence is TGTGCCAGCAGCTTACTAGCGGTCTACAATGAGCAGTTCTTC. The entire variable domain, with the rest obtained from reference TRBV11-2 and TRBJ2-1, is as follows: EAGVAQSPRYKIIEKRQSVAFWCNPISGHATLYWYQQILGQGPKLLIQFQNNGVVDDSQLPKDRFSAERLKGVDSTLKIQPAKLEDSAVYLCASSLLAVYNEQFFGPGTRLTVL.

The chain couples TRBV6-1 to TRBJ1-2; 10 bases line up with TRBD1. This CDR3 is 15 amino acids long. The ends lost 2 bases at V and 4 bases at J; junction bases unmatched: 4. Germline CDR1 is MNHNS and CDR2 is SASEGT. This chain's CDR3 is CASSEYGTGAYGYTF. Written as DNA, the CDR3 is TGTGCCAGCAGTGAATACGGGACAGGGGCCTATGGCTACACCTTC.

In the case of this clone: The junction departs from the called germline gene at one end, perhaps through a read error. This chain connects TRBV7-7 to TRBJ2-1, with a weak D call TRBD2 (9 bases). Germline V gives CDR1 SSHAT, CDR2 FNYEAQ (reference sequence). This CDR3 has 18 residues. The CDR3 coding sequence is TGTGCTAGCAGCCCCGGCAGGGGGCGCGATAGCGGGAGTAGTGAGCAGTTCTTC. This encodes CASSPGRGRDSGSSEQFF.

This clone came up once. The CDR3 spells CASCEQGGTGELFF. The CDR3 coding sequence is TGTGCCAGCTGCGAACAGGGGGGCACCGGGGAGCTGTTTTTT. This chain uses TRBV7-8 with TRBJ2-2; TRBD1 matches 8 bases. The J segment lost 4 bases and the V segment lost 8 bases, leaving 6 bases of the junction unmatched. The CDR3 consists of 14 residues. CDR1 SGHVS and CDR2 FQNEAQ come from the germline V gene.

J is TRBJ2-5 and V is TRBV7-2; tentatively, D is TRBD1 (6 bases). The CDR3 spans 12 residues. In germline, CDR1 is SGHTA, CDR2 FQGNSA. With 3 bases removed from V and 5 bases from J, the gap between germline ends came to 7 bases. As DNA, the CDR3 is TGTGCCAGCAGCTTTACAGGGGAGACCCAGTACTTC. Translating it yields CASSFTGETQYF.

The chain recombines TRBV19 with TRBJ2-3; 14 nucleotides line up with TRBD2. The CDR3 is 16 amino acids. Losses at the gene ends were 5 bases for V and 5 bases for J; bases not matched to a gene: 6. The germline V gene encodes CDR1 LNHDA and CDR2 SQIVND (reference sequence). The CDR3: CASSVTSGRAKDTQYF. The CDR3 DNA is TGTGCCAGTAGTGTGACTAGCGGGAGGGCCAAAGATACGCAGTATTTT.

The chain has TRBV19 and TRBJ1-1, with D maybe TRBD1 (5 bases). With 4 bases removed from V and 0 bases from J, the gap between germline ends came to 33 bases. The germline gives CDR1 LNHDA, CDR2 SQIVND (reference sequence). The CDR3 has 22 residues. The CDR3 loop reads CASSNPVPLLMGQREVNTEAFF. DNA for the CDR3: TGTGCCAGTAGTAACCCGGTCCCACTTTTAATGGGGCAAAGGGAGGTGAACACTGAAGCTTTCTTT.

J is TRBJ1-5 and V is TRBV16; D is unclear. There are 14 residues in the CDR3. V was clipped by 4 bases and J by 0 bases, with 7 bases between them. Germline CDR1 is KGHSY and CDR2 is FQNENV. The CDR3 region is CASSPQFSNQPQHF. The CDR3 DNA follows: TGTGCCAGCAGCCCCCAATTTAGCAATCAGCCCCAGCATTTT. Looking up the rest from reference TRBV16 and TRBJ1-5 gives the full variable domain: GEEVAQTPKHLVRGEGQKAKLYCAPIKGHSYVFWYQQVLKNEFKFLISFQNENVFDETGMPKERFSAKCLPNSPCSLEIQATKLEDSAVYFCASSPQFSNQPQHFGDGTRLSIL.

This clone was observed once. The rearrangement joins TRBV9 to TRBJ2-1, with 7 bases identical to TRBD1. CDR3 length: 15 residues. The V and J ends lost 0 bases and 5 bases, in that order; junction bases with no gene match: 5. The germline V gene has CDR1 SGDLS and CDR2 YYNGEE. The CDR3 DNA is TGTGCCAGCAGCGTAGGTGGGACAGTAAACAATGAGCAGTTCTTC. Translating it yields CASSVGGTVNNEQFF. The full variable domain, completed using reference TRBV9 and TRBJ2-1, is DSGVTQTPKHLITATGQRVTLRCSPRSGDLSVYWYQQSLDQGLQFLIQYYNGEERAKGNILERFSAQQFPDLHSELNLSSLELGDSALYFCASSVGGTVNNEQFFGPGTRLTVL.

This chain joins TRBV5-1 and TRBJ2-1; 15 nucleotides align to TRBD2. Germline V gene data show CDR1 as SGHRS and CDR2 as YFSETQ. The CDR3 spans 17 residues. With V trimmed by 0 bases and J by 9 bases, 7 bases remained unmatched. The CDR3 loop is CASSLAGLAGGKAEQFF. CDR3 DNA: TGCGCCAGCAGCTTGGCGGGACTAGCGGGAGGAAAGGCTGAGCAGTTCTTC.

This chain connects TRBV19 to TRBJ2-3; TRBD1 is a possible D gene (6 bases). The V gene's germline CDR1 is LNHDA and CDR2 SQIVND (reference sequence). Trimming shortened V by 3 bases and J by 1 base, and 14 bases separated the two germline ends. CDR3 length: 16 residues. CDR3 protein: CASSITQGTGTDTQYF. Here the CDR3 DNA reads TGTGCCAGTAGTATTACACAGGGAACAGGCACAGATACGCAGTATTTT.